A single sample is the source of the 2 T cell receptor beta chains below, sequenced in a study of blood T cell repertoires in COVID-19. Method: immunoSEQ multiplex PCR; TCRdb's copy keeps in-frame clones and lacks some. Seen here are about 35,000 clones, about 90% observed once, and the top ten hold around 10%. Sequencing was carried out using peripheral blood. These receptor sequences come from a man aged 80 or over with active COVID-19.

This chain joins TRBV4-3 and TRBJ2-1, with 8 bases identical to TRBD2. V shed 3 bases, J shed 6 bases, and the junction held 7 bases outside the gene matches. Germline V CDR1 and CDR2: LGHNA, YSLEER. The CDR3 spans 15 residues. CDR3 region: CASSQAYSGVNEQFF. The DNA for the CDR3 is TGCGCCAGCAGCCAGGCTTATAGCGGGGTCAATGAGCAGTTCTTC.

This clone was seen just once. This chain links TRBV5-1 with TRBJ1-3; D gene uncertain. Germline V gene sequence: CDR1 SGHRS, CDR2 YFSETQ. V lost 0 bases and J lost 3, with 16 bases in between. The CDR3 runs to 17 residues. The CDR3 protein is CASSLDLAASGGNTIYF. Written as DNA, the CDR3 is TGCGCCAGCAGCTTGGATTTAGCGGCCAGCGGTGGAAACACCATATATTTT.